This T cell receptor (beta chain) was captured by sequencing in a study of spatial heterogeneity in lung cancer. Study-level findings and limits: There were more appearances of ubiquitous expanded tumor TCRs in blood at resection than at follow-up.

Comments on this clonotype: Its antigen is undetermined.

TCRdb reprocessed the 5' RACE reads with MiXCR, giving one entry per CDR3 protein. There are tens of thousands of distinct CDR3 sequences in the sample; roughly 12% occur only once, and approximately 39% lies in the top ten. Time point reported: sample taken at primary tumor resection. Whole RNA came from tumor, nontumor lung or frozen PBMC and was sequenced without being sorted. There are 15 residues in the CDR3. V lost 0 bases, J lost 7 bases, and 10 bases lay in between. The germline gives CDR1 ENHRY, CDR2 SYGVKD. The V and J genes are TRBV10-3 and TRBJ1-6, with a tentative D call TRBD1 (5 bases). This material consisted of PBMCs, taken at surgery. The sequence derives from a male donor with early-stage non-small cell lung cancer. Here the CDR3 reads CAISESGRVNSPLHF. The CDR3 coding sequence is TGTGCCATCAGTGAGTCAGGCAGGGTAAATTCACCCCTCCACTTT.